This TCR beta chain stems from a study of beta chain features in type 1 diabetes. The sequenced template was cDNA made from the entire isolated RNA. Method: immunoSEQ multiplex PCR; TCRdb's copy keeps in-frame clones and lacks some. Among some 410,000 clones listed, approximately 15% were seen once. This clone showed up just a few times. V lost 5 bases and J 6 bases, leaving 17 bases between the germline ends. The germline gives CDR1 SGHVT, CDR2 SQSDAQ. CDR3 length equals 14 residues. Purities over 95% were achieved in all sorted populations. V usage is TRBV7-4 and J usage is TRBJ2-7; D perhaps matches TRBD2 (6 bases). The TCR sequence derives from a young man in good health. The sample was naive CD4+ T cells from blood. The CDR3 sequence: CASSPMKAGCEQYV. CDR3 coding DNA: TGTGCCAGCAGCCCAATGAAGGCGGGGTGCGAGCAGTACGTC.